Below, 21 T cell receptor beta chains from the same sample are listed, as sequenced in a study of blood T cell repertoires in COVID-19. Some clones are missing from TCRdb's copy, which holds only in-frame ones; the method was immunoSEQ multiplex PCR. The sample consists of just over 250,000 clones, approximately 88% of them appearing once. The sequenced material came from peripheral blood. The receptors derive from a woman aged 65 to 85 with COVID-19, enrolled during active disease.

J is TRBJ1-5 and V is TRBV6-6; D is ambiguous. The CDR3 length is 13 residues. V dropped 5 bases and J dropped 3 bases, with 8 bases sitting between them. Germline CDR1 reads MNHNY; CDR2 reads SVGAGI (reference sequence). The DNA of the CDR3 is TGTGCCAGCAGTCTCAAGCCCAATCAGCCCCAGCATTTT. This translates into CASSLKPNQPQHF.

The rearrangement uses TRBV10-2 and TRBJ2-1; 7 bases align to TRBD2. The CDR3 extends over 15 amino acids. Germline-derived CDR1 and CDR2 are WSHSY and SAAADI. V shed 6 bases, J shed 3 bases, and the junction held 8 bases outside the gene matches. The CDR3 nucleotides are TGCGCCAGCAGAGGGGAAGAGCGGGACTACAATGAGCAGTTCTTC. Amino acid sequence: CASRGEERDYNEQFF.

The rearrangement links TRBV29-1 to TRBJ1-2, with 12 nucleotides matching TRBD1. Germline CDR1 is SQVTM and CDR2 is ANQGSEA. The J segment lost 7 bases and the V segment lost 3 bases, leaving 6 bases of the junction unmatched. The length of the CDR3 is 14 residues. CDR3 DNA: TGCAGCGTTGAGGGACAGGGGGCTAGATCTGGCTACACCTTC. It is translated as CSVEGQGARSGYTF.

The chain is built from TRBV28 and TRBJ2-7; the match to TRBD2 covers 7 bases. Per germline, CDR1 MDHEN and CDR2 SYDVKM. Trimming took 3 bases from V and 7 from J; bases not matched to a gene: 9. CDR3 length: 14 residues. The CDR3 DNA reads as TGTGCCAGCAGTTTCCTGGCGGGAGCGCGAGAGCAGTACTTC. Its translation is CASSFLAGAREQYF.

This clone was observed a few times. The chain links TRBV5-1 to TRBJ1-2; 10 bases match TRBD1. Germline V gene sequence: CDR1 SGHRS, CDR2 YFSETQ. The length of the CDR3 is 15 residues. V was clipped by 4 bases and J by 3 bases; unmatched bases: 6. The CDR3 DNA is TGCGCCAGCAGCGGGGGGACAGGGGATCACTATGGCTACACCTTC. Its protein is CASSGGTGDHYGYTF.

CDR3 residues: CASSRGDRATGELFF. The CDR3 DNA follows: TGTGCCAGCAGCCGGGGGGACAGGGCCACCGGGGAGCTGTTTTTT. V gene TRBV5-4 combines with J gene TRBJ2-2; 9 nucleotides match TRBD1. The germline V gene encodes CDR1 SGHNT and CDR2 YYREEE (reference sequence). This CDR3 is 15 amino acids long. The ends lost 4 bases at V and 4 bases at J; junction bases unmatched: 5.

This rearrangement joins TRBV19 to TRBJ2-5, with TRBD1 matching 9 bases. Germline V gene data show CDR1 as LNHDA and CDR2 as SQIVND (reference sequence). With V trimmed by 11 bases and J by 4 bases, 8 bases remained unmatched. The CDR3 has 13 amino acids. The CDR3 spells CAAAGQGLETQYF. The CDR3 DNA is TGTGCCGCCGCGGGACAGGGTTTAGAGACCCAGTACTTC.

Notes on this clone: The identical CDR3 is also encoded by other nucleotide sequences in the sample. The V call is TRBV12-3 or TRBV12-4, the J call TRBJ2-1, with TRBD1 as a possible D gene (6 bases). This CDR3 region has 13 residues. Trimming took 4 bases from V and 4 from J, leaving 8 bases between them. The CDR3 DNA is TGTGCCAGCAGTTCTGGGACATACAATGAGCAGTTCTTC. This translates into CASSSGTYNEQFF.

V and J are TRBV27 and TRBJ2-4; TRBD2 aligns across 9 bases. CDR1 and CDR2 (germline): MNHEY, SMNVEV (reference sequence). CDR3 length equals 19 residues. Losses at the gene ends were 5 bases for V and 0 bases for J; bases not matched to a gene: 14. The CDR3 loop is CASSPRSGTSLLAKNIQYF. CDR3 in DNA: TGTGCCAGCAGTCCACGATCCGGGACTAGCCTACTAGCCAAAAACATTCAGTACTTC.

This rearrangement joins TRBV19 to TRBJ1-4; no reliable D call. The germline V and J ends were trimmed by 4 bases and 7 bases, with 13 bases remaining between them. Germline CDR1 is LNHDA and CDR2 is SQIVND (reference sequence). The CDR3 covers 14 residues. The CDR3 protein is CASSTDFSLEKLFF. The DNA of the CDR3 is TGTGCCAGTAGTACCGACTTTAGTCTTGAAAAACTGTTTTTT. Complete variable domain (other parts from reference TRBV19 and TRBJ1-4): DGGITQSPKYLFRKEGQNVTLSCEQNLNHDAMYWYRQDPGQGLRLIYYSQIVNDFQKGDIAEGYSVSREKKESFPLTVTSAQKNPTAFYLCASSTDFSLEKLFFGSGTQLSVL.

The chain combines TRBV15 with TRBJ1-3; D remains unclear. CDR3 size: 13 residues. Per the germline V gene, CDR1 is LNHNV and CDR2 is YYDKDF (reference sequence). Trimming pared 1 base from V and 4 bases from J, leaving 5 bases between. The CDR3 DNA sequence: TGTGCCACCAGCAGAGCTTCCGGAAACACCATATATTTT. As protein: CATSRASGNTIYF.

The V gene is TRBV5-1, the J gene TRBJ2-1; 11 positions agree with TRBD2. J lost 3 bases, V lost 4 bases, and 3 bases had no gene match. CDR3 length: 15 amino acids. The V gene's germline CDR1 is SGHRS and CDR2 YFSETQ. The CDR3 spells CASSAGTSGYNEQFF. The CDR3 DNA reads TGCGCCAGCAGCGCCGGGACTAGCGGCTACAATGAGCAGTTCTTC.

This clone was counted a single time. The V call is TRBV28, the J call TRBJ1-5, with 8 nucleotides matching TRBD1. The CDR3 has 14 amino acids. Germline CDR1 MDHEN, CDR2 SYDVKM. V was clipped by 6 bases and J by 7 bases; unmatched bases: 8. CDR3 protein: CASRATGEGQPQHF. The CDR3 coding sequence is TGTGCCAGCAGGGCGACAGGGGAGGGGCAGCCCCAGCATTTT.

The rearrangement joins TRBV5-4 to TRBJ2-2; 9 bases agree with TRBD2. From germline, CDR1 is SGHNT and CDR2 YYREEE (reference sequence). This CDR3 contains 17 residues. V was pared by 4 bases and J by 4 bases, with 11 bases of the junction left unmatched. CDR3 nucleotides: TGTGCCAGCAGCATCATGGCTAGCGGGATGAGCACCGGGGAGCTGTTTTTT. Translated: CASSIMASGMSTGELFF.

The chain uses TRBV10-3 and TRBJ1-3, with 7 bases fitting TRBD1. The CDR3 has 17 amino acids. The germline V gene has CDR1 ENHRY and CDR2 SYGVKD. With 5 bases clipped from V and 0 bases from J, the junction kept 10 bases outside the gene matches. CDR3 loop: CAISRAGTVLSGNTIYF. As DNA, the CDR3 is TGTGCCATCAGTAGAGCCGGGACAGTCCTCTCTGGAAACACCATATATTTT.

This chain joins TRBV19 and TRBJ2-6; 9 nucleotides line up with TRBD1. In germline, CDR1 is LNHDA, CDR2 SQIVND (reference sequence). With 7 bases clipped from V and 4 bases from J, the junction kept 11 bases outside the gene matches. CDR3 length: 17 residues. DNA of the CDR3: TGTGCCAGTACCCCCACAGGGGGCTCGGGGGGGGCCAACGTCCTGACTTTC. It yields the protein CASTPTGGSGGANVLTF.

This clone was recorded only once. V gene TRBV5-1 combines with J gene TRBJ2-5; possibly TRBD1 for D (6 bases). Trimming took off 0 bases at V and 4 bases at J, with 10 bases between the two ends. The CDR3 has 14 residues. The germline V gene encodes CDR1 SGHRS and CDR2 YFSETQ. DNA for the CDR3: TGCGCCAGCAGCTTGGGACAGGTGGGAGAGACCCAGTACTTC. Amino acid sequence: CASSLGQVGETQYF.

V is TRBV30 and J is TRBJ2-1, with 12 bases matching TRBD2. CDR1 and CDR2 (germline): GTSNPN, SVGIG (reference sequence). V was clipped by 2 bases and J by 0 bases; unmatched bases: 5. The CDR3 extends over 17 amino acids. CDR3 amino acids: CAWSRLAGGSSYNEQFF. The CDR3 bases are TGTGCCTGGAGTCGGCTAGCGGGAGGGAGCTCCTACAATGAGCAGTTCTTC.

J is TRBJ2-1 and V is TRBV30; no reliable D call. Trimming took off 2 bases at V and 4 bases at J, with 12 bases between the two ends. This CDR3 has 14 amino acids. Germline CDR1 GTSNPN, CDR2 SVGIG (reference sequence). CDR3 sequence: CAWSMLAGYNEQFF. The CDR3 DNA is TGTGCCTGGAGTATGTTAGCCGGATACAATGAGCAGTTCTTC.

The chain joins TRBV28 to TRBJ2-1; 10 bases agree with TRBD2. The germline V gene has CDR1 MDHEN and CDR2 SYDVKM. V was pared by 4 bases and J by 3 bases, with 3 bases of the junction left unmatched. This CDR3 comprises 15 residues. CDR3 in DNA: TGTGCCAGCAGTTGGACTAGCGGCGACTACAATGAGCAGTTCTTC. This translates into CASSWTSGDYNEQFF. Using reference TRBV28 and TRBJ2-1 for the parts outside the CDR3, the full variable domain is DVKVTQSSRYLVKRTGEKVFLECVQDMDHENMFWYRQDPGLGLRLIYFSYDVKMKEKGDIPEGYSVSREKKERFSLILESASTNQTSMYLCASSWTSGDYNEQFFGPGTRLTVL.

DNA for the CDR3: TGTGCCATCAGGACAGGCTCTGGAAACACCATATATTTT. This translates into CAIRTGSGNTIYF. V gene TRBV10-3 combines with J gene TRBJ1-3; possible D gene TRBD1, 6 bases. The V and J ends lost 6 bases and 0 bases respectively, with 6 bases between them. This CDR3 comprises 13 residues. Germline-derived CDR1 and CDR2 are ENHRY and SYGVKD.